Below, 21 T cell receptor beta chains from the same sample are listed, as sequenced in a study of beta chain features in type 1 diabetes listed by TCRdb under 2018. What the work shows at the level of the full study, not this receptor alone: A moderate but significant shortening of TCRB CDR3 length was observed in type 1 diabetes patients in all four CD4+ subsets.

Library creation used the immunoSEQ multiplex PCR assay. All of the isolated RNA was reverse transcribed with the High Capacity cDNA Reverse Transcription Kit, so expressed TCRB transcripts were sequenced. TCRdb re-hosts the immuneACCESS table, in-frame sequences only. Its copies lack some clones; in the studies checked, an unresolved V gene accounts for under half of them, and the cause for the rest is not known. The sample table contains around 30,000 clones; only one count was recorded for about 61% of them. In total, the top ten clones hold 2% to 2.5% of the sample. Their antigens are not known. Sequencing input: Tregs from blood. The sample's cell subset or site label, in plain terms: regulatory CD4+ T cells. These receptors were taken from a young woman with type 1 diabetes.

This chain uses TRBV30 with TRBJ1-1; TRBD1 is a possible D gene (6 bases). The CDR3 length is 13 residues. Trimming removed 3 bases from V and 0 bases from J, with 8 bases in between. From germline, CDR1 is GTSNPN and CDR2 SVGIG (reference sequence). CDR3 bases: TGTGCCTGGAGAGGGACACTGAACACTGAAGCTTTCTTT. Translating gives CAWRGTLNTEAFF.

The chain couples TRBV7-9 to TRBJ1-1; D remains unclear. CDR1 is SEHNR and CDR2 is FQNEAQ in the germline V gene (reference sequence). V lost 5 bases to trimming and J lost 1 base, with 8 bases between them. The CDR3 extends over 13 amino acids. In DNA form, the CDR3 reads TGTGCCAGCAGCGCGGTCAGGAACACTGAAGCTTTCTTT. Its protein product is CASSAVRNTEAFF.

The chain is built from TRBV4-1 and TRBJ2-3, with D maybe TRBD2 (6 bases). The V and J ends lost 2 bases and 6 bases respectively, with 18 bases between them. Germline CDR1 and CDR2: MGHRA and YSYEKL. The CDR3 has 16 residues. The CDR3 reads CASSQSGSGEADTQYF. CDR3 coding DNA: TGCGCCAGCAGCCAATCTGGTAGCGGAGAGGCGGATACGCAGTATTTT.

The J gene is TRBJ1-2, the V gene TRBV18; TRBD1 matches at 7 bases. Trimming at V came to 4 bases and at J to 2 bases, leaving 7 bases not matched to a gene. Per germline, CDR1 KGHSH and CDR2 LQKENI. The CDR3 extends over 15 amino acids. The CDR3 sequence is CASSREGQLNYGYTF. CDR3 in DNA: TGTGCCAGCTCACGAGAGGGACAGCTCAACTATGGCTACACCTTC. The variable domain in full, completed from reference TRBV18 and TRBJ1-2, reads NAGVMQNPRHLVRRRGQEARLRCSPMKGHSHVYWYRQLPEEGLKFMVYLQKENIIDESGMPKERFSAEFPKEGPSILRIQQVVRGDSAAYFCASSREGQLNYGYTFGSGTRLTVV.

DNA of the CDR3: TGTGCCAGCAGCCCGGGACAGACCGGGGAGCTGTTTTTT. Its protein product is CASSPGQTGELFF. The chain joins TRBV11-2 to TRBJ2-2, with 7 bases aligning to TRBD1. The germline CDR1 and CDR2 sequences are SGHAT and FQNNGV. There are 13 residues in the CDR3. With 5 bases clipped from V and 5 bases from J, the junction kept 2 bases outside the gene matches.

V is TRBV7-9 and J is TRBJ1-2; D is unresolved. Germline CDR1 is SEHNR and CDR2 is FQNEAQ (reference sequence). The CDR3 length is 14 residues. Trimming removed 3 bases at V and 4 bases at J, with 12 bases between. In nucleotides, the CDR3 is TGTGCCAGCAGCTTCGTTGTGTCCGGCTATGGCTACACCTTC. It yields the protein CASSFVVSGYGYTF.

There are a few counts of this clone. This rearrangement joins TRBV5-1 to TRBJ2-7; TRBD2 might be the D (6 bases). Looked up from germline, CDR1 is SGHRS and CDR2 is YFSETQ. The CDR3 runs to 13 residues. Trimming cost V 7 bases and J 1 base, with 12 bases left between them. DNA of the CDR3: TGCGCCAGCGGCGGCGCGGGGTCCTACGAGCAGTACTTC. It encodes CASGGAGSYEQYF.

This clone was counted only a few times. This sequence joins TRBV30 and TRBJ2-1; no firm D call. Trimming removed 3 bases at V and 6 bases at J, with 12 bases between. The germline V gene has CDR1 GTSNPN and CDR2 SVGIG (reference sequence). The length of the CDR3 is 13 residues. The CDR3 region is CAWSARPSNEQFF. The CDR3 DNA reads as TGTGCCTGGAGCGCGCGCCCTAGCAATGAGCAGTTCTTC. The full variable domain, its missing parts supplied by reference TRBV30 and TRBJ2-1, is SQTIHQWPATLVQPVGSPLSLECTVEGTSNPNLYWYRQAAGRGLQLLFYSVGIGQISSEVPQNLSASRPQDRQFILSSKKLLLSDSGFYLCAWSARPSNEQFFGPGTRLTVL.

This chain joins TRBV18 and TRBJ2-1, with 9 bases identical to TRBD2. The CDR3 is made up of 15 amino acids. Germline V gives CDR1 KGHSH, CDR2 LQKENI. V gave up 1 base and J gave up 9 bases; unmatched junction bases: 7. CDR3 sequence reads: CASSPLAGVFIEQFF. The CDR3 DNA sequence: TGTGCCAGCTCACCACTAGCGGGAGTATTCATTGAGCAGTTCTTC.

This chain connects TRBV6-1 to TRBJ2-4; D is ambiguous. This CDR3 has 14 amino acids. The germline gives CDR1 MNHNS, CDR2 SASEGT. Trimming left V 6 bases short and J 6 bases short, with 15 bases between. In DNA, the CDR3 is TGTGCCAGCAGCGATACTACGGTAGGAAACATTCAGTACTTC. As protein: CASSDTTVGNIQYF.

The chain employs TRBV2 and TRBJ1-4, with a possible D match to TRBD1 (5 bases). The germline V and J ends were trimmed by 3 bases and 8 bases, with 10 bases remaining between them. The germline V gene encodes CDR1 SNHLY and CDR2 FYNNEI. The CDR3 length is 13 residues. The CDR3 loop reads CASSDRDREKLFF. DNA of the CDR3: TGTGCCAGCAGTGACAGGGATCGGGAAAAACTGTTTTTT.

The chain employs TRBV7-9 and TRBJ2-5, with 11 nucleotides matching TRBD2. The better agreement between TRBJ2-7 and the DNA end casts doubt on the J call. This CDR3 contains 14 residues. Per the germline V gene, CDR1 is SEHNR and CDR2 is FQNEAQ (reference sequence). CDR3 nucleotide sequence: TGTGCCAGCAGCCCGACTAGCGGGACCTACGAGCAGTACTTC. Translation: CASSPTSGTYEQYF.

The J gene is TRBJ2-1, the V gene TRBV6-6, with 8 bases that match TRBD2. The V gene end was trimmed by 4 bases and the J gene end by 5 bases; junction bases not matched to a gene: 4. Germline CDR1 is MNHNY and CDR2 is SVGAGI (reference sequence). The CDR3 is 14 residues long. CDR3 amino acids: CASSFGGDNNEQFF. CDR3 nucleotides: TGTGCCAGCAGTTTCGGGGGGGACAACAATGAGCAGTTCTTC.

The chain recombines TRBV5-1 with TRBJ2-7; D is perhaps TRBD1 (6 bases). The CDR3 totals 13 residues. The ends were cut back, 2 bases at V and 2 bases at J, with 8 bases in the middle. Germline assignment: CDR1 SGHRS and CDR2 YFSETQ. In nucleotides, the CDR3 is TGCGCCAGCAGCTTTCAGGGGCCCTACGAGCAGTACTTC. Its protein is CASSFQGPYEQYF.

The chain uses TRBV4-1 and TRBJ2-2; 7 nucleotides align to TRBD2. V lost 0 bases, J lost 3 bases, and 7 bases stayed unmatched. This CDR3 has 17 residues. The V gene's germline CDR1 is MGHRA and CDR2 YSYEKL. The CDR3 DNA reads as TGCGCCAGCAGCCAAGATCGGGGGAGGGCAGACACCGGGGAGCTGTTTTTT. Encoded protein: CASSQDRGRADTGELFF.

The V and J genes are TRBV4-2 and TRBJ2-2; a weak D match, TRBD2 (6 bases). V gave up 1 base and J gave up 1 base, with 10 bases separating them. This CDR3 is built from 16 residues. Per germline, CDR1 LGHNA and CDR2 YNFKEQ. The chain's CDR3 is CASSQVSAGNTGELFF. The CDR3 DNA follows: TGTGCCAGCAGCCAAGTATCAGCGGGGAACACCGGGGAGCTGTTTTTT.

V and J are TRBV12-5 and TRBJ1-1, with TRBD1 as a possible D gene (5 bases). The germline V and J ends were trimmed by 3 bases and 2 bases, with 16 bases remaining between them. The germline V gene has CDR1 LGHNT and CDR2 FRNRAP. This CDR3 region has 16 residues. CDR3 DNA: TGTGCTAGTGGTTTTTTCGGGGGAAGGTTTAACACTGAAGCTTTCTTT. It is translated as CASGFFGGRFNTEAFF.

This chain connects TRBV5-4 to TRBJ1-4; D is unclear. CDR1 is SGHNT and CDR2 is YYREEE in the germline V gene (reference sequence). There are 14 residues in the CDR3. V lost 1 base and J lost 0, with 4 bases in between. CDR3 DNA sequence: TGTGCCAGCAGCTTGCGGGCAACTAATGAAAAACTGTTTTTT. Translated, it gives CASSLRATNEKLFF.

The chain carries TRBV5-5 and TRBJ2-7, with 12 bases that match TRBD2. Trimming cost V 7 bases and J 3 bases; bases outside gene matches: 20. The CDR3 covers 19 residues. Germline CDR1 and CDR2: SGHKS and YYEKEE (reference sequence). As DNA, the CDR3 is TGTGCCAGCGGGGCGAAAGGTCCTCTAGCGGGAGGGGGATTCTACGAGCAGTACTTC. This encodes CASGAKGPLAGGGFYEQYF. Combining the CDR3 with reference TRBV5-5 and TRBJ2-7 gives the whole variable domain DAGVTQSPTHLIKTRGQQVTLRCSPISGHKSVSWYQQVLGQGPQFIFQYYEKEERGRGNFPDRFSARQFPNYSSELNVNALLLGDSALYLCASGAKGPLAGGGFYEQYFGPGTRLTVT.

This clone was seen only once. The chain recombines TRBV4-1 with TRBJ1-2, with 7 nucleotides matching TRBD1. The germline CDR1 and CDR2 sequences are MGHRA and YSYEKL. The J segment lost 4 bases and the V segment lost 1 base, leaving 0 bases of the junction unmatched. The CDR3 extends over 13 amino acids. The CDR3 reads CASSQAGGYGYTF. The CDR3 DNA reads TGCGCCAGCAGCCAAGCAGGGGGCTATGGCTACACCTTC.

In this sample, this clone turned up a few times. J is TRBJ2-7 and V is TRBV10-1; 7 nucleotides match TRBD1. CDR1 is WNHNN, CDR2 SYGVQD, per germline (reference sequence). V shed 8 bases, J shed 10 bases, and the junction held 8 bases outside the gene matches. The CDR3 is 11 residues long. The CDR3 nucleotides read TGCGCCAGCGGAACAGGGGCATTCCAGTACTTC. Its protein is CASGTGAFQYF.